This TCR beta chain emerged from a study of neurological immune-mediated disorders. Broader study findings: No CDR3 amino acid sequences recurred among expanded clones across subjects, suggesting private repertoires in all groups. Multiple sclerosis patients had less TCR clonal expansion than even healthy controls, unlike HTLV-1-associated myelopathy.

There are many counts of this clonotype. Its target is unknown. Every sequencing run generated in excess of 180 million TCR-beta sequences. These sequences covered 15-18 subjects. TCRdb itself ran the 5' RACE reads through MiXCR, one entry per CDR3 protein. The sample has about 27,000 distinct CDR3 sequences; around 21% are singletons. The CDR3 extends over 20 amino acids. The V and J ends lost 1 base and 4 bases, in that order; junction bases with no gene match: 15. Germline V CDR1 and CDR2: SEHNR, FQNEAQ (reference sequence). This receptor was taken from a woman aged 60-75 years in good health. This sequence joins TRBV7-9 and TRBJ2-1, with TRBD2 identical over 11 bases. Material for sequencing was PBMCs. CDR3 sequence: CASSLGQTSGIWEVYNEQFF. The CDR3 DNA follows: TGTGCCAGCAGCTTAGGACAGACTAGCGGGATATGGGAAGTGTACAATGAGCAGTTCTTC.